This T cell receptor (beta chain) emerged from a study of shared clonotypes between healthy human individuals. Study at large: There were three CD4 naive, three CD4 memory, two CD8 naive and one CD8 memory plates per donor.

Repertoires were generated with immunoSEQ multiplex PCR, while TCRdb's copy carries only in-frame clones and drops some. The repertoire holds about 1.9 million clones, with 90% to 95% as singletons. Looked up from germline, CDR1 is SNHLY and CDR2 is FYNNEI. V dropped 2 bases and J dropped 0 bases, with 11 bases sitting between them. The CDR3 consists of 15 residues. Positive CCR7 selection of CD45RO-negative cells yielded the naive CD8 cells, and terminally differentiated effector memory CD45RA+ cells were excluded. The receptor was derived from a man between 18 and 29 years old in good health. Some clones in this sample may be carry-over from other donors' samples. The sequenced material came from naive CD8+ T cells from PBMCs. The chain employs TRBV2 and TRBJ2-7; the D gene could be TRBD1 or TRBD2 (5 bases each). The CDR3 DNA sequence: TGTGCCAGCAGTGAATACGCAGGGAGCTCCTACGAGCAGTACTTC. Translated, it gives CASSEYAGSSYEQYF.